This TCR beta chain was identified during a study of T cells in Graves' hyperthyroidism and ophthalmopathy. CDR3 length equals 13 residues. Germline lookup yields CDR1 MNHNS and CDR2 SASEGT. V dropped 6 bases and J dropped 9 bases, with 18 bases sitting between them. Stable Graves' hyperthyroidism meant no ophthalmopathy progression within 18 months. Among the patients, aged 18 to 65, hyperthyroidism was newly diagnosed and had lasted under 2 months. RNA transcripts yielded amplified TCR beta CDR3 regions. When the TCR CDR3 underwent first-round RT-PCR, the HTBI primer set was used. TCRdb re-called the multiplex PCR reads with MiXCR, one entry per CDR3 protein. The sample lists around 500,000 distinct CDR3 sequences; around 14% were seen once.

The sample comprised blood. The chain uses TRBV6-1 and TRBJ2-7; D call uncertain. This sequence originates from a young woman with Graves' hyperthyroidism. CDR3 sequence (DNA): TGTGCCAGCAGGGCGGAAGCAGCCACCGGGCAGTACGTC. It codes for CASRAEAATGQYV.